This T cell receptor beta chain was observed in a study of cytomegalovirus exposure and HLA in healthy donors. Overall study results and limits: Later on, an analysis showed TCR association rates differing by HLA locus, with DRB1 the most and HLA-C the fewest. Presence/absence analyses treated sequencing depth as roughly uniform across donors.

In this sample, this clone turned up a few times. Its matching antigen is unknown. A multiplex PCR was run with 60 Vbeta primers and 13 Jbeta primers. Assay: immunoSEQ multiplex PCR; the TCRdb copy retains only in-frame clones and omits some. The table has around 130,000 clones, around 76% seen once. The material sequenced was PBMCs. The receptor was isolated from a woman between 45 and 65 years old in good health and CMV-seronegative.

The CDR3 DNA follows: TGCGCCAGCAGCTTTGGCACAGGGGCTGAAGCTTTCTTT. It specifies CASSFGTGAEAFF. The chain employs TRBV5-1 and TRBJ1-1; 7 bases are a match to TRBD1. Trimming removed 2 bases from V and 6 bases from J; junction bases left unmatched: 4. The CDR3 has 13 residues. The germline CDR1 and CDR2 sequences are SGHRS and YFSETQ.